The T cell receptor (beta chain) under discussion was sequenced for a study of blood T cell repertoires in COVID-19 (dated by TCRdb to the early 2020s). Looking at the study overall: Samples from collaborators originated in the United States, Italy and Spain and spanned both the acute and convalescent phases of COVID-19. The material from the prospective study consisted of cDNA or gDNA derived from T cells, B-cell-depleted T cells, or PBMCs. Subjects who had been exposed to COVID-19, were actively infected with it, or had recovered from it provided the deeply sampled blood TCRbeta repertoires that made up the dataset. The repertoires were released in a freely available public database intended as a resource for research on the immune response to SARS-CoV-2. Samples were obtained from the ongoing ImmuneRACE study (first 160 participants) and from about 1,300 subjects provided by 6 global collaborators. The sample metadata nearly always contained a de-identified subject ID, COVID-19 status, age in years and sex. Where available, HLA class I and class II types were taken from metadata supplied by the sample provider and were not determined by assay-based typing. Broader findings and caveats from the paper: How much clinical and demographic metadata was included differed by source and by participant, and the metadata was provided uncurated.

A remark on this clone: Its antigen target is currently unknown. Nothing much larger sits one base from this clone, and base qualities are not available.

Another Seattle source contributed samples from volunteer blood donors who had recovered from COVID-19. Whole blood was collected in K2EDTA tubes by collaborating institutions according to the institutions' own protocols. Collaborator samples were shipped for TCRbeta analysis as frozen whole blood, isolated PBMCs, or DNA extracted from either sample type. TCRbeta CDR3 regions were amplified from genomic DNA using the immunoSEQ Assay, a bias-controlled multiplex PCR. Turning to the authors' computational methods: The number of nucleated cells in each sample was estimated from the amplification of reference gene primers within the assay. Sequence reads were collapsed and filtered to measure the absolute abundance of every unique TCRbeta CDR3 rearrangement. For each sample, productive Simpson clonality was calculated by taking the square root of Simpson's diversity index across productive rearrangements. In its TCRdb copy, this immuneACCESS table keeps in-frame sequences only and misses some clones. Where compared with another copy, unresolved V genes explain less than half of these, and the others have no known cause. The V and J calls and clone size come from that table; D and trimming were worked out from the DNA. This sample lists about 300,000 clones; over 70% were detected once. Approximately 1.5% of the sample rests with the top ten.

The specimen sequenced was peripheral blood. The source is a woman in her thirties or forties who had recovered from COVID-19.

Here is the DNA: TGTGCCAGCAGCCCAGGGACAGGGAGGACTGAAGCTTTCTTT. It codes for CASSPGTGRTEAFF. The chain is made from TRBV5-5 and TRBJ1-1; 9 central bases correspond to TRBD1. The CDR3 starts with the cysteine, ends with the phenylalanine, and has 14 residues. Only the CDR3 DNA is retained, 42 bases long and in frame from the first base. Clipping removes 4 bases from V and 5 bases from J, with 6 as the unmatched junction base count. CDR1 and CDR2 are read off the germline V gene (reference sequence) as SGHKS and YYEKEE.